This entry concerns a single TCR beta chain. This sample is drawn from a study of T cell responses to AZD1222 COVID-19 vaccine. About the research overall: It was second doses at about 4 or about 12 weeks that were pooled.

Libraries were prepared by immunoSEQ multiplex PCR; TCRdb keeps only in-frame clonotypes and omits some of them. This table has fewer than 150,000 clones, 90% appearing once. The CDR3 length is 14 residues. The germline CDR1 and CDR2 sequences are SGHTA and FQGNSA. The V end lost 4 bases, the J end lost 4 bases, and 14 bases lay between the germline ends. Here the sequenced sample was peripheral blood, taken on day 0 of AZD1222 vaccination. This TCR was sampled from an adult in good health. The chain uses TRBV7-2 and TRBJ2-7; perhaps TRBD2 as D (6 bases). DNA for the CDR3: TGTGCCAGCAGCTCCGGGACTGGGGCGTACGAGCAGTACTTC. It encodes CASSSGTGAYEQYF.